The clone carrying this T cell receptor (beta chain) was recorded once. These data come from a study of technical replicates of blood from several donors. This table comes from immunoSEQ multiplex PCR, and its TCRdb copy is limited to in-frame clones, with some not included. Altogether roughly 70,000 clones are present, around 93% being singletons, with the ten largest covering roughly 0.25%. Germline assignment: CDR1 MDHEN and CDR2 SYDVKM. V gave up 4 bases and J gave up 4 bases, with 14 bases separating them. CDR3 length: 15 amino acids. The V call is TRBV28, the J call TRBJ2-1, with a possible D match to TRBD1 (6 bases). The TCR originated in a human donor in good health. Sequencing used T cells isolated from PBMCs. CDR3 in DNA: TGTGCCAGCAGTTCAGGGGTCGAAACTTACAATGAGCAGTTCTTC. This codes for CASSSGVETYNEQFF. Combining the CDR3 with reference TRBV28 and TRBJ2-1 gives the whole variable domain DVKVTQSSRYLVKRTGEKVFLECVQDMDHENMFWYRQDPGLGLRLIYFSYDVKMKEKGDIPEGYSVSREKKERFSLILESASTNQTSMYLCASSSGVETYNEQFFGPGTRLTVL.